The rows below give T cell receptor beta chains drawn from one sample of a study of cytomegalovirus exposure and HLA in healthy donors. The method was immunoSEQ multiplex PCR; TCRdb's version includes in-frame clones alone and lacks a portion of them. The table shows around 50,000 clones, with around three quarters occurring only once. The sample taken for sequencing was PBMCs. The receptors were sampled from a woman aged 45-65 years in good health and CMV-seropositive. The CDR3 runs from the conserved cysteine through the conserved F or W. A D gene is named only where the DNA matches it firmly.

>TRBV27|15|-|TRBJ1-1
CASYSLGGGRTEAFF
>TRBV28|13|-|TRBJ1-5
CATQEGGNQPQHF
>TRBV6-6|13|-|TRBJ1-6
CASSLEGNSPLHF
>TRBV25-1|13|TRBD1|TRBJ2-7
CASRAGGSYEQYF
>TRBV4-1|15|-|TRBJ2-5
CASRGRGGGQETQYF
>TRBV7-9|16|-|TRBJ1-3
CASSSTLDDTGNTIYF
>TRBV6-6|13|-|TRBJ1-5
CASSYIGNQPQHF
>TRBV27|17|TRBD1|TRBJ1-1
CASSPPYKTGLVGEAFF
>TRBV5-6|14|-|TRBJ2-2
CASSFQGLGGELFF
>TRBV27|15|TRBD2|TRBJ2-7
CASRDRLAGSYEQYF
>TRBV28|16|-|TRBJ1-1
CASSSPRAGASTEAFF
>TRBV5-4|13|-|TRBJ1-1
CVLGGGGNTEAFF
>TRBV7-2|16|TRBD2|TRBJ2-1
CASRPLAGGGSNEQFF
>TRBV7-9|17|TRBD1|TRBJ2-6
CASSSDRALSGANVLTF
>TRBV27|14|-|TRBJ2-5
CASSSRRGQETQYF